This T cell receptor (beta chain) was observed in a study of blood T cell repertoires in COVID-19. Some clones are missing from TCRdb's copy, which holds only in-frame ones; the method was immunoSEQ multiplex PCR. The table has 200,000 or so clones, 75% to 90% seen once. Germline values: CDR1 SGHVS, CDR2 FQNEAQ. V lost 2 bases to trimming and J lost 5 bases, with 18 bases between them. The CDR3 sequence is 16 residues long. The chain links TRBV7-8 to TRBJ1-2; perhaps TRBD1 as D (5 bases). Source material: PBMCs or T cells enriched from blood (not recorded which). This sequence originates from a middle-aged woman with acute COVID-19. CDR3 in DNA: TGTGCCAGCAGCTTAACAGGTGGCCGGTTTAAATATGGCTACACCTTC. Translating gives CASSLTGGRFKYGYTF.